A single sample is the source of the 28 T cell receptor beta chains below, sequenced in a study of shared clonotypes between healthy human individuals. The table came from immunoSEQ multiplex PCR; TCRdb's copy has only in-frame clones and leaves some out. Of 450,000 to 500,000 clones in the sample, 79% were seen once. The sample was PBMCs. These TCRs come from a woman between 35 and 50 years old in good health. Some clones in this sample may be carry-over from other donors' samples.

The genes are TRBV4-1 and TRBJ2-7; 7 positions match TRBD2. The CDR3 length is 17 residues. Germline V lookup: CDR1 MGHRA, CDR2 YSYEKL. The trim removed 1 base at V and 0 bases at J, leaving 9 bases unmatched. The CDR3, as DNA: TGCGCCAGCAGCCAAGTGGCTCTAGCGGCTTCCTCCTACGAGCAGTACTTC. It translates to CASSQVALAASSYEQYF.

The V call is TRBV27, the J call TRBJ2-1; the match to TRBD1 covers 7 bases. Germline loops: CDR1 MNHEY, CDR2 SMNVEV (reference sequence). This CDR3 spans 16 amino acids. Losses at the gene ends were 6 bases for V and 5 bases for J; bases not matched to a gene: 13. CDR3 coding DNA: TGTGCCAGCAGACCTAGGACAGGTTCAAACGACAATGAGCAGTTCTTC. Translated: CASRPRTGSNDNEQFF.

This chain links TRBV18 with TRBJ2-1; no definite D call. Trimming cost V 2 bases and J 4 bases, with 6 bases left between them. From germline, CDR1 is KGHSH and CDR2 LQKENI. This CDR3 has 13 amino acids. Written as DNA, the CDR3 is TGTGCCAGCTCACCAATGGTTTACAATGAGCAGTTCTTC. Protein sequence: CASSPMVYNEQFF.

The V call is TRBV6-1, the J call TRBJ2-7, with D tentatively TRBD2 (6 bases). Looked up from germline, CDR1 is MNHNS and CDR2 is SASEGT. Between the trimmed V and J ends, which lost 2 bases and 0 bases, there was a span of 17 bases. The length of the CDR3 is 17 residues. The DNA for the CDR3 is TGTGCCAGCAGTGAACGCGGGGTGGGTACCAGCTCCTACGAGCAGTACTTC. This encodes CASSERGVGTSSYEQYF.

V usage is TRBV5-1 and J usage is TRBJ2-3; TRBD1 is a possible D gene (6 bases). The CDR3 extends over 14 amino acids. The germline CDR1 and CDR2 sequences are SGHRS and YFSETQ. With 0 bases removed from V and 4 bases from J, the gap between germline ends came to 9 bases. The CDR3 here is CASSLEGVPDTQYF. In DNA, the CDR3 is TGCGCCAGCAGCTTGGAGGGGGTTCCAGATACGCAGTATTTT. Variable domain in full (rest from reference TRBV5-1 and TRBJ2-3): KAGVTQTPRYLIKTRGQQVTLSCSPISGHRSVSWYQQTPGQGLQFLFEYFSETQRNKGNFPGRFSGRQFSNSRSEMNVSTLELGDSALYLCASSLEGVPDTQYFGPGTRLTVL.

The rearrangement links TRBV9 to TRBJ1-2, with 7 bases lining up with TRBD1. The V segment lost 3 bases and the J segment 8 bases; nucleotides outside the gene matches: 7. The germline gives CDR1 SGDLS, CDR2 YYNGEE. This CDR3 comprises 13 residues. The CDR3 bases are TGTGCCAGCAGCGCATACAGGGGTTTCGGCTACACCTTC. This translates into CASSAYRGFGYTF.

This clone was found a few times. This chain joins TRBV19 and TRBJ2-7, with D tentatively TRBD2 (6 bases). Germline V gene data show CDR1 as LNHDA and CDR2 as SQIVND (reference sequence). The V end lost 4 bases, the J end lost 3 bases, and 13 bases lay between the germline ends. This CDR3 region has 14 residues. The CDR3 loop is CASSNRETYYEQYF. Here the CDR3 DNA reads TGTGCCAGTAGTAATCGGGAGACCTACTACGAGCAGTACTTC.

This clone was found once. The chain links TRBV29-1 to TRBJ1-3; no reliable D call. Germline CDR1 SQVTM, CDR2 ANQGSEA. The CDR3 is 12 residues long. V gave up 4 bases and J gave up 0 bases, with 4 bases separating them. The CDR3 nucleotides read TGCAGCGTTGGGAGCTCTGGAAACACCATATATTTT. Translation gives CSVGSSGNTIYF.

The chain carries TRBV4-1 and TRBJ2-3, with D perhaps TRBD1 (6 bases). The germline CDR1 and CDR2 sequences are MGHRA and YSYEKL. Between the trimmed V and J ends, which lost 0 bases and 3 bases, there was a span of 13 bases. The CDR3 runs to 16 residues. CDR3 loop: CASSQDPGQLTDTQYF. CDR3 nucleotide sequence: TGCGCCAGCAGCCAAGATCCCGGACAGTTGACAGATACGCAGTATTTT.

The sample holds a few counts of this clone. The rearrangement links TRBV7-8 to TRBJ1-1; D call uncertain. There are 15 residues in the CDR3. Germline V gene sequence: CDR1 SGHVS, CDR2 FQNEAQ. Trimming removed 2 bases at V and 5 bases at J, with 15 bases between. CDR3 DNA: TGTGCCAGCAGCTTACCCGCCTGGACGTGGACTGAAGCTTTCTTT. Its protein is CASSLPAWTWTEAFF.

This chain links TRBV28 with TRBJ1-5; D not resolved. From germline, CDR1 is MDHEN and CDR2 SYDVKM. V lost 6 bases to trimming and J lost 5 bases, with 17 bases between them. This CDR3 contains 15 residues. The chain's CDR3 is CASSPRSPEYQPQHF. The DNA of the CDR3 is TGTGCCAGCAGCCCCCGGAGCCCGGAGTATCAGCCCCAGCATTTT.

The chain carries TRBV7-3 and TRBJ2-1; weak D call: TRBD2 (6 bases). Per the germline V gene, CDR1 is SGHTA and CDR2 is FQGTGA. Trimming left V 5 bases short and J 6 bases short, with 17 bases between. This CDR3 region has 15 residues. In DNA, the CDR3 is TGTGCCAGCAGCCCCAGCCCGGGACTCTTCAATGAGCAGTTCTTC. Encoded protein: CASSPSPGLFNEQFF.

On this clone itself: A junction boundary mismatches the germline segment, possibly from a read error. The V call is TRBV20-1, the J call TRBJ1-6, with TRBD1 as a possible D gene (5 bases). Germline CDR1 and CDR2: DFQATT and SNEGSKA (reference sequence). The CDR3 contains 10 residues. In DNA form, the CDR3 reads TGCAGTGCTAGAGGAGACAGTCGGGCCTTT. Protein sequence: CSARGDSRAF.

The chain links TRBV9 to TRBJ2-1; D ambiguous. The CDR3 spans 13 residues. The V gene's germline CDR1 is SGDLS and CDR2 YYNGEE. The germline V and J ends were trimmed by 6 bases and 1 base, with 8 bases remaining between them. The CDR3 nucleotides read TGTGCCAGCACCGAAGGTTCCTACAATGAGCAGTTCTTC. This gives the protein CASTEGSYNEQFF.

V is TRBV6-1 and J is TRBJ1-4; D gene uncertain. The germline gives CDR1 MNHNS, CDR2 SASEGT. Trimming took 6 bases from V and 6 from J, leaving 5 bases between them. The CDR3 totals 11 residues. The CDR3 nucleotides are TGTGCCAGCAGGGTTGATGAAAAACTGTTTTTT. Its protein is CASRVDEKLFF.

In this sample, this clone turned up once. The J gene is TRBJ2-7, the V gene TRBV6-1; 7 bases fit TRBD2. The ends lost 6 bases at V and 0 bases at J; junction bases unmatched: 8. The CDR3 length is 15 residues. Per the germline V gene, CDR1 is MNHNS and CDR2 is SASEGT. In DNA, the CDR3 is TGTGCCAGCAGCCTTGGGCTAGCGGCCTCCTACGAGCAGTACTTC. Protein: CASSLGLAASYEQYF.

CDR3 in amino acids: CASSVNRGTEAFF. In DNA form, the CDR3 reads TGTGCCAGCAGCGTGAACAGGGGGACTGAAGCTTTCTTT. The chain uses TRBV7-6 and TRBJ1-1; TRBD1 agrees at 8 bases. Germline V gene sequence: CDR1 SGHVS, CDR2 FNYEAQ. CDR3 length equals 13 residues. V lost 5 bases, J lost 5 bases, and 4 bases stayed unmatched.

The V gene is TRBV6-1, the J gene TRBJ1-5; D is perhaps TRBD1 (6 bases). The length of the CDR3 is 16 residues. From germline, CDR1 is MNHNS and CDR2 SASEGT. Trimming cost V 2 bases and J 2 bases, with 13 bases left between them. In DNA, the CDR3 is TGTGCCAGCAGTGAAAGAGGGGGGCGGGGCAATCAGCCCCAGCATTTT. It encodes CASSERGGRGNQPQHF.

A remark on this clone: Mismatch with germline at one junction end may stem from a read error. The V and J genes are TRBV23-1 and TRBJ2-7, with a weak D call TRBD2 (5 bases). TRBV23-1 has ORF status, its function being uncertain. The CDR3 covers 12 residues. The CDR3 loop is CASSQSKFRGNF. CDR3 bases: TGCGCCAGCAGTCAATCGAAATTCCGGGGAAACTTC.

This chain joins TRBV7-8 and TRBJ1-2; tentatively, D is TRBD1 (6 bases). The germline V gene has CDR1 SGHVS and CDR2 FQNEAQ. The CDR3 loop spans 15 amino acids. V dropped 2 bases and J dropped 6 bases, with 16 bases sitting between them. The CDR3 DNA is TGTGCCAGCAGCTTATTTCGGACAGCGGAGGATGGCTACACCTTC. It translates to CASSLFRTAEDGYTF.

The gene calls are TRBV4-2 and TRBJ2-5, with D possibly being TRBD1 (6 bases). The CDR3 sequence is 16 residues long. The germline V gene has CDR1 LGHNA and CDR2 YNFKEQ. V was pared by 0 bases and J by 1 base, with 12 bases between. The CDR3 sequence is CASSQDRRGGQETQYF. For the CDR3, the DNA is TGTGCCAGCAGCCAAGACCGGAGAGGGGGCCAAGAGACCCAGTACTTC.

This clone was observed once. Other DNA sequences within the sample encode an identical CDR3. This CDR3 is CASSLDPQGYGYTF. CDR3 nucleotides: TGCGCCAGCAGCTTGGACCCCCAGGGCTATGGCTACACCTTC. The chain recombines TRBV5-1 with TRBJ1-2; weak D call: TRBD1 (5 bases). The CDR3 runs to 14 residues. CDR1 is SGHRS, CDR2 YFSETQ, per germline. Trimming took 0 bases from V and 4 from J, leaving 10 bases between them.

The chain combines TRBV10-3 with TRBJ2-7; D is undetermined. The germline V and J ends were trimmed by 3 bases and 5 bases, with 8 bases remaining between them. Per the germline V gene, CDR1 is ENHRY and CDR2 is SYGVKD. The CDR3 loop spans 12 amino acids. CDR3 in DNA: TGTGCCATCAGTGAATTCGCCCACGAGCAGTACTTC. Amino acids: CAISEFAHEQYF.

The chain combines TRBV6-1 with TRBJ2-5; 9 bases agree with TRBD1. This CDR3 is built from 15 residues. V gave up 4 bases and J gave up 5 bases; unmatched junction bases: 8. From germline, CDR1 is MNHNS and CDR2 SASEGT. Here the CDR3 DNA reads TGTGCCAGCAGTGGACCTTACAGGGGGCCGGAGACCCAGTACTTC. This gives the protein CASSGPYRGPETQYF.

J is TRBJ2-1 and V is TRBV6-6; D is undetermined. This CDR3 is 13 amino acids long. Trimming took off 5 bases at V and 8 bases at J, with 13 bases between the two ends. Germline CDR1 is MNHNY and CDR2 is SVGAGI (reference sequence). The CDR3 reads CASSEQSSYEQFF. For the CDR3, the DNA is TGTGCCAGCAGTGAGCAAAGCAGTTATGAGCAGTTCTTC.

This sequence joins TRBV27 and TRBJ2-7, with D possibly being TRBD2 (5 bases). The V and J ends lost 3 bases and 0 bases respectively, with 12 bases between them. Germline CDR1 is MNHEY and CDR2 is SMNVEV (reference sequence). This CDR3 has 15 amino acids. CDR3 region: CASSLLTGSSYEQYF. In nucleotides, the CDR3 is TGTGCCAGCAGTTTGCTGACGGGAAGCTCCTACGAGCAGTACTTC.

Regarding this clone: This could be a read error, since a much larger clone is one nucleotide away. Other nucleotide sequences in the sample specify the same CDR3. The chain combines TRBV6-4 with TRBJ2-3, with 7 bases lining up with TRBD2. V lost 6 bases, J lost 0 bases, and 3 bases stayed unmatched. CDR1 is MRHNA, CDR2 SNTAGT, per germline. There are 14 residues in the CDR3. The CDR3 spells CASSVSGSTDTQYF. CDR3 bases: TGTGCCAGCAGCGTTAGCGGGAGCACAGATACGCAGTATTTT.

This clone was counted a single time. This rearrangement joins TRBV28 to TRBJ1-2; D is perhaps TRBD1 (6 bases). CDR3 length: 14 residues. Between the trimmed V and J ends, which lost 1 base and 4 bases, there was a span of 10 bases. Germline assignment: CDR1 MDHEN and CDR2 SYDVKM. Here the CDR3 DNA reads TGTGCCAGCAGTTTATCCGGACAGATCTATGGCTACACCTTC. Residues: CASSLSGQIYGYTF.